This TCR beta chain was found in a study of blood T cell repertoires in COVID-19. In the original processing: For nucleated cells, counts were estimated from reference gene primer amplification. TCRdb's copy holds only in-frame clones and misses some; the assay was immunoSEQ multiplex PCR. Clone size and V and J calls were adopted from that table, with D and trimming inferred from the DNA. Of more than 250,000 clones listed, more than 75% are singletons. Germline values: CDR1 LNHDA, CDR2 SQIVND (reference sequence). CDR3 length equals 13 residues. V was trimmed by 8 bases and J by 3 bases, leaving 13 bases between them.

Material for sequencing was peripheral blood. This receptor was obtained from a man over 45 with active or convalescent COVID-19. The genes are TRBV19 and TRBJ1-2; maybe TRBD1 (6 bases). The CDR3 coding sequence is TGTGCCAGTGGCAGGGGTTACGACTATGGCTACACCTTC. Its protein product is CASGRGYDYGYTF.